The 15 T cell receptor beta chains reported below all come from one sample, sequenced in a study of cytomegalovirus exposure and HLA in healthy donors. Clones were read by immunoSEQ multiplex PCR, and TCRdb kept only the in-frame ones, dropping some. Among fewer than 200,000 clones listed, roughly 91% were seen once. Sequencing was performed on PBMCs. These TCRs come from a man aged 18 to 35 in good health and CMV-seropositive.

V is TRBV7-8 and J is TRBJ2-7, with unresolved D. Germline-derived CDR1 and CDR2 are SGHVS and FQNEAQ. Trimming took off 1 base at V and 5 bases at J, with 12 bases between the two ends. The CDR3 has 14 residues. CDR3 nucleotides: TGTGCCAGCAGCTTAGATTGGCTTATCGACGAGCAGTACTTC. Translation: CASSLDWLIDEQYF.

The table lists this clone with a few counts. The chain uses TRBV7-3 and TRBJ2-2; 10 positions match TRBD2. CDR1 is SGHTA, CDR2 FQGTGA, per germline. Germline trimming cut 7 bases from V and 1 base from J; bases unmatched to any gene: 12. The CDR3 is made up of 18 amino acids. The CDR3 is CASTQVGWTSGNTGELFF. The CDR3 DNA reads as TGTGCCAGCACCCAAGTCGGGTGGACTAGCGGGAACACCGGGGAGCTGTTTTTT. The variable domain in full, completed from reference TRBV7-3 and TRBJ2-2, reads GAGVSQTPSNKVTEKGKYVELRCDPISGHTALYWYRQSLGQGPEFLIYFQGTGAADDSGLPNDRFFAVRPEGSVSTLKIQRTERGDSAVYLCASTQVGWTSGNTGELFFGEGSRLTVL.

The chain is built from TRBV19 and TRBJ1-2, with 7 positions matching TRBD1. CDR3 length: 14 residues. Germline values: CDR1 LNHDA, CDR2 SQIVND (reference sequence). Trimming at V came to 1 base and at J to 3 bases, leaving 2 bases not matched to a gene. CDR3 loop: CASSIATGDYGYTF. The CDR3 bases are TGTGCCAGTAGTATAGCAACAGGGGACTATGGCTACACCTTC. The complete variable domain, with remaining parts taken from reference TRBV19 and TRBJ1-2, reads DGGITQSPKYLFRKEGQNVTLSCEQNLNHDAMYWYRQDPGQGLRLIYYSQIVNDFQKGDIAEGYSVSREKKESFPLTVTSAQKNPTAFYLCASSIATGDYGYTFGSGTRLTVV.

This clone was detected a few times. The chain links TRBV27 to TRBJ2-1; 7 positions agree with TRBD2. V gave up 0 bases and J gave up 3 bases; unmatched junction bases: 5. The CDR3 is 16 residues long. Per germline, CDR1 MNHEY and CDR2 SMNVEV (reference sequence). The CDR3 region has the DNA TGTGCCAGCAGTTTATCGGGCGGGAGAGTCTACAATGAGCAGTTCTTC. This codes for CASSLSGGRVYNEQFF.

This chain connects TRBV6-5 to TRBJ2-7, with 10 bases identical to TRBD2. With V trimmed by 3 bases and J by 3 bases, 2 bases remained unmatched. Germline CDR1 is MNHEY and CDR2 is SVGAGI. This CDR3 contains 14 residues. In DNA form, the CDR3 reads TGTGCCAGCAGTTATGCTAGCGGGAGCTACGAGCAGTACTTC. It specifies CASSYASGSYEQYF.

This chain uses TRBV6-1 with TRBJ2-7; 7 bases fit TRBD1. With 8 bases clipped from V and 3 bases from J, the junction kept 4 bases outside the gene matches. Germline values: CDR1 MNHNS, CDR2 SASEGT. The CDR3 length is 12 residues. CDR3 protein: CASDRDSYEQYF. CDR3 in DNA: TGTGCCAGCGATCGGGACAGCTACGAGCAGTACTTC.

The V call is TRBV7-9, the J call TRBJ2-2; 10 positions match TRBD2. CDR1 is SEHNR and CDR2 is FQNEAQ in the germline V gene (reference sequence). The V segment lost 3 bases and the J segment 10 bases; nucleotides outside the gene matches: 5. The CDR3 loop spans 14 amino acids. CDR3 sequence (DNA): TGTGCCAGCAGCTTTCTAGCGGGAGTGGAGGAGCTGTTTTTT. It yields the protein CASSFLAGVEELFF.

CDR3 amino acids: CASSAGRGDTQYF. The CDR3, as DNA: TGTGCCAGCAGCGCGGGACGGGGAGATACGCAGTATTTT. The chain combines TRBV6-1 with TRBJ2-3; perhaps TRBD2 as D (6 bases). V gave up 6 bases and J gave up 5 bases, with 12 bases separating them. The germline CDR1 and CDR2 sequences are MNHNS and SASEGT. CDR3 length: 13 amino acids.

This clone appeared a single time. The chain is built from TRBV18 and TRBJ1-1; D perhaps matches TRBD1 (6 bases). The germline V gene encodes CDR1 KGHSH and CDR2 LQKENI. V lost 9 bases and J lost 6, with 14 bases in between. CDR3 length: 12 residues. Here the CDR3 reads CASNPGGPEAFF. The CDR3 nucleotides are TGTGCCAGTAACCCGGGGGGGCCTGAAGCTTTCTTT. Filled out from reference TRBV18 and TRBJ1-1, the complete variable domain reads NAGVMQNPRHLVRRRGQEARLRCSPMKGHSHVYWYRQLPEEGLKFMVYLQKENIIDESGMPKERFSAEFPKEGPSILRIQQVVRGDSAAYFCASNPGGPEAFFGQGTRLTVV.

The chain has TRBV15 and TRBJ1-3; D unclear. The CDR3 contains 12 residues. Per the germline V gene, CDR1 is LNHNV and CDR2 is YYDKDF (reference sequence). Trimming removed 3 bases from V and 4 bases from J, with 4 bases in between. CDR3 in amino acids: CATSRRGNTIYF. Here the CDR3 DNA reads TGTGCCACCAGCAGGAGGGGAAACACCATATATTTT.

This clone was observed a few times. The gene calls are TRBV10-3 and TRBJ1-2; D gene uncertain. The V end was cut by 7 bases, the J end by 1 base, with 13 bases between. This CDR3 spans 14 amino acids. CDR1 ENHRY and CDR2 SYGVKD come from the germline V gene. This CDR3 reads CAINMRAINYGYTF. The CDR3 nucleotides are TGTGCCATCAATATGAGAGCTATTAACTATGGCTACACCTTC.

This chain connects TRBV2 to TRBJ1-5; possible D gene TRBD1, 6 bases. This CDR3 is built from 14 residues. Trimming stripped 5 bases from V and 4 bases from J, with 12 bases between. Germline V gene lookup returns CDR1 SNHLY and CDR2 FYNNEI. Here the CDR3 reads CASSTGTGNQPQHF. DNA for the CDR3: TGTGCCAGCAGTACAGGGACGGGGAATCAGCCCCAGCATTTT.

This clone was seen a few times. This chain joins TRBV7-3 and TRBJ2-1; a possible D gene is TRBD2 (6 bases). The CDR3 consists of 17 residues. V gave up 5 bases and J gave up 3 bases, with 20 bases separating them. Germline CDR1 reads SGHTA; CDR2 reads FQGTGA. CDR3 sequence (DNA): TGTGCCAGCAGCGGCAGTCTGGTAGCGGAGGACTACAATGAGCAGTTCTTC. This codes for CASSGSLVAEDYNEQFF.

The chain has TRBV6-1 and TRBJ2-1; 9 nucleotides line up with TRBD2. The V segment lost 6 bases and the J segment 7 bases; nucleotides outside the gene matches: 7. This CDR3 is built from 14 residues. Germline V CDR1 and CDR2: MNHNS, SASEGT. CDR3 nucleotides: TGTGCCAGCAGGGCTGAAGCGGGAGGAAATGAGCAGTTCTTC. This gives the protein CASRAEAGGNEQFF.

The chain is built from TRBV27 and TRBJ1-4; 10 bases are shared with TRBD1. Germline assignment: CDR1 MNHEY and CDR2 SMNVEV (reference sequence). CDR3 length equals 15 residues. Trimming at V came to 4 bases and at J to 8 bases, leaving 7 bases not matched to a gene. The CDR3 nucleotides read TGTGCCAGCAGTTCGAAGGGACAGGGGTGGGAAAAACTGTTTTTT. It specifies CASSSKGQGWEKLFF.